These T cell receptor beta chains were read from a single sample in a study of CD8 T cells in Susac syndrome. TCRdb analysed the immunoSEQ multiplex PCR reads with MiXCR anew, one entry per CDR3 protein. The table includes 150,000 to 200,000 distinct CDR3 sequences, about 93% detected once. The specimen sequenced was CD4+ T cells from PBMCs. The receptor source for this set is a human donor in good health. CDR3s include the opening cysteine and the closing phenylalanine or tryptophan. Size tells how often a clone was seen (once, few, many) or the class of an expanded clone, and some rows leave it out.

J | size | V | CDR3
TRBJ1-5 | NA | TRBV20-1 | CSARSGTVSNQPQHF
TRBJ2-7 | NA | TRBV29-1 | CSVNSVSGATYEQYF
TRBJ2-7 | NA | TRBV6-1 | CASSGDRDRGDEQYF
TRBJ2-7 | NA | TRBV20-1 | CSARAPGGVREQYF
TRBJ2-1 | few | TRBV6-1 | CASSPNLNIGEQFF
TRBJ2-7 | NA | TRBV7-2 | CASSSGLYEQYF
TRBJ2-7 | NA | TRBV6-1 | CASREDRYEQYF
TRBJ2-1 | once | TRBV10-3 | CAISESGGNEQFF
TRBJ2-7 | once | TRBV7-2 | CASSLATFDYEQYF
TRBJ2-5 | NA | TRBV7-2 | CASSYRTRETQYF
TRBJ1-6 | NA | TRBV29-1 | CSVAEGQANSPLHF
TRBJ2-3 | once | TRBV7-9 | CASSTTSGGAWNTQYF
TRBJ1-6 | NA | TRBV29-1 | CSVDHNSPLHF
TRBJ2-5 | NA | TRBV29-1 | CSADRGELAQYF
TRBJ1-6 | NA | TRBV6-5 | CASSNDRDSPLHF
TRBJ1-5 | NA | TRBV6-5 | CASKYTGQNQPQHF
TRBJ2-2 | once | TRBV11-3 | CASSSGQGASGELFF
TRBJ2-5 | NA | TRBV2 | CASRKGGGSETQYF
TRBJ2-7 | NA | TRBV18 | CASSPAGQGGREQYF
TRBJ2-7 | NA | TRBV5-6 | CASSPGLAGGDRRREQYF
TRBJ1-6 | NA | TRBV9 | CASSGGVSPLHF
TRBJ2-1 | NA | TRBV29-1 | CSVEDRPSEQFF
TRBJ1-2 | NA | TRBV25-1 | CAIRGQGKNYGYTF
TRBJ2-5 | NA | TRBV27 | CASSLSRAMGETQYF
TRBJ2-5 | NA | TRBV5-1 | CASSPGSTQETQYF
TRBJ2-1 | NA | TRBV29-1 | CSGGQNEQFF
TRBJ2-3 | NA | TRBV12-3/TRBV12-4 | CASSLLAGSPVTQYF
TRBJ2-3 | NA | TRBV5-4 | CASSTSVLRADTQYF
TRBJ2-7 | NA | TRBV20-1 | CSARDLAGVYEQYF
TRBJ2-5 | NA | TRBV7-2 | CASSWAGTGLETQYF
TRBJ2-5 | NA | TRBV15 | CATSRITSGGGQYF
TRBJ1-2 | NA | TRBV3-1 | CASSQGTDLGYTF
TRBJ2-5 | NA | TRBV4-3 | CASSQSGTSGETQYF
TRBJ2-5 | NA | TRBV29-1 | CSVDSRQETQYF
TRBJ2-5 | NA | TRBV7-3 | CASSLTGSGETQYF
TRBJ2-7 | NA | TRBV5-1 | CASSSGQYEQYF
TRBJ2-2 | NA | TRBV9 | CASSVGEGIGELFF
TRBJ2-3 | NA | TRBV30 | CAWSTGLSTDTQYF
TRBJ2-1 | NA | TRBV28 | CASNPAGVQQFF
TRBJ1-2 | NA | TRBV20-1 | CSARDRTGGDGYTF
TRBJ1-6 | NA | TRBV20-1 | CSARDLGQGGNSPLHF
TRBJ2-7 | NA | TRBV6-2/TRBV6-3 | CATAPADPGKVYEQYF
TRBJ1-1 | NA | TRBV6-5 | CASSYGRGDTEAFF
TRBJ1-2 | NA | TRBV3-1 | CASSQEGPRSGYTF
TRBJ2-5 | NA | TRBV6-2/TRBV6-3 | CASSDTQETQYF
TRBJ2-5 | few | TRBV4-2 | CASSQEGETQYF
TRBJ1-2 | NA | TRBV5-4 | CASSPGTTYGYTF
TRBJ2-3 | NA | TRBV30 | CAWSVKAGADTQYF
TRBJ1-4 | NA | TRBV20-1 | CSATQGGGEKLFF
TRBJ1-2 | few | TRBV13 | CASSLGQGPYGYTF
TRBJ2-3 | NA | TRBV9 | CASSPRSQGSSTDTQYF
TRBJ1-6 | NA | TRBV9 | CASSVDSYNSPLHF
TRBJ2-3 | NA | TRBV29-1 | CSVEKGKPDTQYF
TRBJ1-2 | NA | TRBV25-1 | CASSEGSYGYTF
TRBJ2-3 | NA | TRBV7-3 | CASSLAQRGYTDTQYF
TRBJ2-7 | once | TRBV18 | CASSPRQGAGYEQYF
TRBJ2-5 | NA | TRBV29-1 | CSVDRTGERETQYF
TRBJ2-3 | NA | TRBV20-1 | CSAMLSGSTDTQYF
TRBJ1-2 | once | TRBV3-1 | CASSQLTGVGYTF
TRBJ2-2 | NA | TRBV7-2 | CASSLGVGQGGWAGELFF